The clone carrying this T cell receptor (beta chain) was found a few times. What it binds is not known. Time point noted: week 11, during vaccination. It was 300 ug of mutant IDH1 20-mer peptide that made up each vaccine dose, given with topical imiquimod. The CDR3 runs 14 residues. Germline V gene sequence: CDR1 LNHDA, CDR2 SQIVND (reference sequence). With V trimmed by 5 bases and J by 7 bases, 6 bases remained unmatched. Produced via immunoSEQ multiplex PCR; TCRdb's table is partial and in-frame only. In the table there are about 35,000 clones, about four fifths of which are singletons. The sample is drawn from a study of a mutant IDH1 vaccine in newly diagnosed glioma. On the study more broadly: Eight vaccinations were given in weeks 1, 3, 5, 7, 11, 15, 19 and 23. Patients previously underwent radiotherapy, temozolomide, or both, and most underwent both. Among treated patients, about 62% were male and about 40% female, and mean age was approximately 40 years.

This material consisted of peripheral blood mononuclear cells (PBMCs), taken from a glioma patient whose treatment included an IDH1 peptide vaccine. This sequence originates from a woman in her thirties with glioma. Some clones in this sample may be carry-over from other donors' samples. The genes are TRBV19 and TRBJ1-4; 8 bases line up with TRBD1. The CDR3 nucleotides are TGTGCCAGTAGTTCACAGGGGGACGCTGAAAAACTGTTTTTT. Its translation: CASSSQGDAEKLFF.